Described below is a single TCR beta chain sequence and its context. This specimen belongs to a study of blood T cell repertoires in COVID-19. On the study more broadly: Samples of COVID-19 (acute and convalescent) were obtained from the United States, Italy and Spain. Sources were T cells, B-cell-depleted T cells, or PBMCs; the material itself was cDNA or gDNA.

The Seattle site enrolled patients during active infection and followed them longitudinally. Per the authors' pipeline: Reference gene primer amplification gave nucleated cell count estimates. The table came from immunoSEQ multiplex PCR; TCRdb's copy has only in-frame clones and leaves some out. The V and J calls and clone size come from that table; D and trimming were worked out from the DNA. The data show a few hundred thousand clones, roughly 84% seen once. This receptor was taken from a man in his fifties or sixties with COVID-19, enrolled during active disease. The sample taken for sequencing was peripheral blood.

In nucleotides, the CDR3 is TGCGCCAGCAGTGAGAGTAGTAGCGGGACCCGATTTGGCAGCCCCCTAGCCAAAAACATTCAGTACTTC. Amino acids: CASSESSSGTRFGSPLAKNIQYF. V and J are TRBV10-1 and TRBJ2-4; 8 bases match TRBD2. The CDR3 has 23 amino acids. The junction had 24 bases not matched to a gene; V was cut back by 2 bases and J by 0 bases. Per the germline V gene, CDR1 is WNHNN and CDR2 is SYGVQD (reference sequence).